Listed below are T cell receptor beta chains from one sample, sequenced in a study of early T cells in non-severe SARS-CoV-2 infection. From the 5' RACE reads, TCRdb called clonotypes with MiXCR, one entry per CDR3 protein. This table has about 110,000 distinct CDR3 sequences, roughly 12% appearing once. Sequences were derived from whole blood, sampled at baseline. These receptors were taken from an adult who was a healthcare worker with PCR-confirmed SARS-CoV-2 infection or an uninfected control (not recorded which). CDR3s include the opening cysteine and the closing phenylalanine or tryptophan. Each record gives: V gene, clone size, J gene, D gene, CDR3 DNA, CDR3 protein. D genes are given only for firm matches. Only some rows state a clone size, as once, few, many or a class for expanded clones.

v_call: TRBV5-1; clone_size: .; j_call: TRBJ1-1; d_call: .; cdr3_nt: TGCGCCAGCAGCTTACAGACAGGTAACACTGAAGCTTTCTTT; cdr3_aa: CASSLQTGNTEAFF
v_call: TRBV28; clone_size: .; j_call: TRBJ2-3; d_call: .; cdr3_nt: TGTGCCAGCAGTATCGCGGGGAGCACAGATACGCAGTATTTT; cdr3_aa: CASSIAGSTDTQYF
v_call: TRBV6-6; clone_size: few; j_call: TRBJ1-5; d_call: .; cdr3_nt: TGTGCCAGCAGACCGATCGGGGGTAATCAGCCCCAGCATTTT; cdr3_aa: CASRPIGGNQPQHF
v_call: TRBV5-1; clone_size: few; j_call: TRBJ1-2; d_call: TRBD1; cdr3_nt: TGCGCCAGCAGCTTAAACCAGGGGGATGGCTACACCTTC; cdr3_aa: CASSLNQGDGYTF
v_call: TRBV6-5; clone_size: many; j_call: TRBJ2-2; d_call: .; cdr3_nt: TGTGCCAGCATGGGCAGGGCCCCCCCGAACACCGGGGAGCTGTTTTTT; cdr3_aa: CASMGRAPPNTGELFF
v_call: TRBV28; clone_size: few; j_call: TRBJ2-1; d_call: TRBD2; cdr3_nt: TGTGCCAGCAGTTTGGGGGGACTAGCGGGAAGGATTGAGCAGTTCTTC; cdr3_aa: CASSLGGLAGRIEQFF
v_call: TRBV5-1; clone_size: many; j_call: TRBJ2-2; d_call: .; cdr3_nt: TGCGCCAGCAGGGAGGGGACGAACACCGGGGAGCTGTTTTTT; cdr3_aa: CASREGTNTGELFF
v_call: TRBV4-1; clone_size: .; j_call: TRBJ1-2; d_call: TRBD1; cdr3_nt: TGCGCCAGCAGCCCGTACCGGGACAGGACGATTCCAGGGGGCTATGGCTACACCTTC; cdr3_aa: CASSPYRDRTIPGGYGYTF
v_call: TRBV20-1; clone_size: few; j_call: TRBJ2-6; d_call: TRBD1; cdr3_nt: TGCAGTGCTAGAGGTGGCGGGACAGGGATATCTGGGGCCAACGTCCTGACTTTC; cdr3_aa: CSARGGGTGISGANVLTF
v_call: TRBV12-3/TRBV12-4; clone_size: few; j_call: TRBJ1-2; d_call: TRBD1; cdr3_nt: TGTGCCAGCAGTTTGTGGACAGGACGGTCTGGCTACACCTTC; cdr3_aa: CASSLWTGRSGYTF
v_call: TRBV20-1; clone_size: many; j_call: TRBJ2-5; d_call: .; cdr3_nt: TGCAGTGCTACGCCGACAGCGTACCAAGAGACCCAGTACTTC; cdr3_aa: CSATPTAYQETQYF
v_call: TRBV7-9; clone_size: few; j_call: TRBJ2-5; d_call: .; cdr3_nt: TGTGCCAGCATCCGGGGTGGCTTAGAGACCCAGTACTTC; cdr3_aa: CASIRGGLETQYF
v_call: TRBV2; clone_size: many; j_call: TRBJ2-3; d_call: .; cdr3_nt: TGTGCCAGCTCTGTCGACAGGGATACGCAGTATTTT; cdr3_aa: CASSVDRDTQYF
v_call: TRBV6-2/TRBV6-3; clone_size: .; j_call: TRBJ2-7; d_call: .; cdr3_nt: TGTGCCAGCAGTTCCCGCGACAGCCGCACCTACGAGCAGTACTTC; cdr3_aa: CASSSRDSRTYEQYF
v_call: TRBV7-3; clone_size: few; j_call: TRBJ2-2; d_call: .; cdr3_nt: TGTGCCAGCAGCTTTCCCGGGAAGACCGGGGAGCTGTTTTTT; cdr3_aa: CASSFPGKTGELFF
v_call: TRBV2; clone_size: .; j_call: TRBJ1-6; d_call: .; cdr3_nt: TGTGCCAGCAGTGAAGGGTTCATATCACCCCTCCACTTT; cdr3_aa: CASSEGFISPLHF
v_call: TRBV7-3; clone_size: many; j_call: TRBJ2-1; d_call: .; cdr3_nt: TGTGCCAGCAGCCCTTTGACAGGTGGTGATGAGCAGTTCTTC; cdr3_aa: CASSPLTGGDEQFF
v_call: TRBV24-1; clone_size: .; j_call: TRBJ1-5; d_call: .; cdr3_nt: TGTGCCACCAGTGATTCTAACAATCAGCCCCAGCATTTT; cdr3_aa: CATSDSNNQPQHF
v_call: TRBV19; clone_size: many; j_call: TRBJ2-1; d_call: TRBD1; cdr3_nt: TGTGCCAGTACCGTCGGGACAGGCTGGTTCGATGAGCAGTTCTTC; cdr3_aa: CASTVGTGWFDEQFF
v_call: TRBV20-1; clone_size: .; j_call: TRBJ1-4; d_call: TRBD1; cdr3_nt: TGCAGTGCTGTACAGGGGAGCGAAAAACTGTTTTTT; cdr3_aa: CSAVQGSEKLFF
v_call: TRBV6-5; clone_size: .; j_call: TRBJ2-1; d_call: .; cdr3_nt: TGTGCCAGCAGCCGGACTACTTCGGAAGAGCAGTTCTTC; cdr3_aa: CASSRTTSEEQFF
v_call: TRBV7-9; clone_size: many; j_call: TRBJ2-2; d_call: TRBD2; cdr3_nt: TGTGCCAGCAGTCCACTAGCGGGAGGAACCGGGGAGCTGTTTTTT; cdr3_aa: CASSPLAGGTGELFF
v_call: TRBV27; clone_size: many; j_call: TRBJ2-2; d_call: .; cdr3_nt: TGTGCCAGCAGTTCCAGGGGCCTTCCCGGGGAGCTGTTTTTT; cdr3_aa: CASSSRGLPGELFF
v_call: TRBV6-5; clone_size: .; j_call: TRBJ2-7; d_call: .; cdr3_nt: TGTGCCAGCAGCCCTCGGGGCCAGGGGCAGTACTTC; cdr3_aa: CASSPRGQGQYF
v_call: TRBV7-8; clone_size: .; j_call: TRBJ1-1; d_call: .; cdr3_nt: TGTGCCAGCAGCTTAGCCATCGGCGGGGCGAACACTGAAGCTTTCTTT; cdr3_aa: CASSLAIGGANTEAFF
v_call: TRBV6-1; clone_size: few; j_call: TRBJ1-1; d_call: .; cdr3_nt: TGTGCCAGCAGTGAAAATCGCCACACTGAAGCTTTCTTT; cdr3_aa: CASSENRHTEAFF
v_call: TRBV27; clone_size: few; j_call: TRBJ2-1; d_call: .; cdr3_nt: TGTGCCAGCAGTTTACGAGGGAGGCGACCCCCGGGGCAGTTCTTC; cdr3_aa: CASSLRGRRPPGQFF
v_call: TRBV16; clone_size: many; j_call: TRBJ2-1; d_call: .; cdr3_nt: TGTGCCAGCAGCCACGTGAGTGAGCAGTTCTTC; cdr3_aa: CASSHVSEQFF
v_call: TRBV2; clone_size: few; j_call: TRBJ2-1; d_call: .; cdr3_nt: TGTGCCACCGAAGTGGGAACAGAGCCTTTGACCTCCTACAATGAGCAGTTCTTC; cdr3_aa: CATEVGTEPLTSYNEQFF
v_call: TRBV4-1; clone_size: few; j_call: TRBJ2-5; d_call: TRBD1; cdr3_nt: TGCGCCAGCAGCCAAGATAAAGGACAGGGTGGAGAGACCCAGTACTTC; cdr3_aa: CASSQDKGQGGETQYF
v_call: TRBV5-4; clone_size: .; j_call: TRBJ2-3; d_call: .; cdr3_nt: TGTGCCAGCAGCTTCGACACCCACACAGATACGCAGTATTTT; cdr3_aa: CASSFDTHTDTQYF
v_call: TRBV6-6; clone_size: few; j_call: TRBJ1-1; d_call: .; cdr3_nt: TGTGCCAGCAGTTACTCAGGGGGGACTGAAGCTTTCTTT; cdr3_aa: CASSYSGGTEAFF
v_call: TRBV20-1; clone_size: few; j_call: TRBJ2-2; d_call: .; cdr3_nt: TGCAGTGCTACGCAGGGTCGGGAGCTGTTTTTT; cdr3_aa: CSATQGRELFF
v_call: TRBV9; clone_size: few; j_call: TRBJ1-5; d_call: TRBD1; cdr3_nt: TGTGCCAGCAGCGAGGGGGCAGGGGCCCATCAGCCCCAGCATTTT; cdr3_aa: CASSEGAGAHQPQHF
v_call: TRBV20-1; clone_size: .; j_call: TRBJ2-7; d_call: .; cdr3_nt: TGCAGTGCTAGTACCCGGTACGAGCAGTACTTC; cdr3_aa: CSASTRYEQYF
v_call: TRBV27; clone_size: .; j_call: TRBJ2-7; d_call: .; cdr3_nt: TGTGCCAGCAGTTTCTGGGACCCCTACGAGCAGTACTTC; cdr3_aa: CASSFWDPYEQYF
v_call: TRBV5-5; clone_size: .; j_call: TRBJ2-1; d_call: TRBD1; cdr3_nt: TGTGCCAGCAGCTCCGGGACAGGCAATTACAATGAGCAGTTCTTC; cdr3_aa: CASSSGTGNYNEQFF
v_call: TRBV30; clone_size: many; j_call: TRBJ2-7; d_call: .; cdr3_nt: TGTGCCTACAGAGCGAGCTCCTACGAGCAGTACTTC; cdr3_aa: CAYRASSYEQYF
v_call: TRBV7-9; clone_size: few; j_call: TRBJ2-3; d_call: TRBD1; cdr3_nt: TGTGCCAGCAGCTGGGGACAGGGGGCTTCAGATACGCAGTATTTT; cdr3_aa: CASSWGQGASDTQYF
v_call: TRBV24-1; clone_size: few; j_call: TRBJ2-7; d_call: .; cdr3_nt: TGTGCCACCAGTGATTTGCCGCGGTCCATAGGCAGGGTCGAGCAGTACTTC; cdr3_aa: CATSDLPRSIGRVEQYF
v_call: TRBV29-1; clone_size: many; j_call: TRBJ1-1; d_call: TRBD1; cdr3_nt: TGCAGCGCCGACAGGGGACTCACTGAAGCTTTCTTT; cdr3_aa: CSADRGLTEAFF
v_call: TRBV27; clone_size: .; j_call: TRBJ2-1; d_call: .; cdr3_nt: TGTGCCAGCAGTTTATACGGCGAGATGAATGAGCAGTTCTTC; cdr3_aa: CASSLYGEMNEQFF
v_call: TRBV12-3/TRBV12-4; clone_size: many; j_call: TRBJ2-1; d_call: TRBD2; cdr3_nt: TGTGCCAGCAGTCCCCTGCCGGGGCGGGGGTCCTACAATGAGCAGTTCTTC; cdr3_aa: CASSPLPGRGSYNEQFF
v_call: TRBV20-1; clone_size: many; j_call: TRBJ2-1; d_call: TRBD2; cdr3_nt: TGCAGTGCTAGAGATCGTATAGCGGGGGTAAATGAGCAGTTCTTC; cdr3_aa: CSARDRIAGVNEQFF
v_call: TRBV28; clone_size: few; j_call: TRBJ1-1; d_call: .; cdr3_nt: TGTGCCATTAAACGGACTGCCACTGAAGCTTTCTTT; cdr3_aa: CAIKRTATEAFF
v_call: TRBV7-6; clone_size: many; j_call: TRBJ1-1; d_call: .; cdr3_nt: TGTGCCAGCAGCTTACGGGCAAAGACTGAAGCTTTCTTT; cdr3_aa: CASSLRAKTEAFF
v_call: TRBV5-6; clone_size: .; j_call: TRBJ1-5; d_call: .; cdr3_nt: TGTGCCAGCAGCTTCGGGTTGCAGGGGCATCAGCCCCAGCATTTT; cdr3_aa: CASSFGLQGHQPQHF
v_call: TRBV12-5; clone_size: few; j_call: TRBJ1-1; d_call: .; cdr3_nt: TGTGCTAGTGGTCCCAGACAGCAGAACACTGAAGCTTTCTTT; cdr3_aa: CASGPRQQNTEAFF
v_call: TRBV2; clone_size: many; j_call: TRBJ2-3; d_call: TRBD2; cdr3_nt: TGTGCCAGCAGTCCAGCGGGGTTCACAGATACGCAGTATTTT; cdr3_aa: CASSPAGFTDTQYF
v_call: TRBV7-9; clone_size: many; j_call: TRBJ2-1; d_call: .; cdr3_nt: TGTGCCAGCAGCTTATCGGGCGGTAGCTCCTACAATGAGCAGTTCTTC; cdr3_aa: CASSLSGGSSYNEQFF
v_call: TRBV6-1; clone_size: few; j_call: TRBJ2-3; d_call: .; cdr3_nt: TGTGCCAGCAGTGAATTCTCGAGCACAGATACGCAGTATTTT; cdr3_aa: CASSEFSSTDTQYF
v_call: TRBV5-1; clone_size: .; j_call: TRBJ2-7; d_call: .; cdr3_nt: TGCGCCAGCAGCTTCCGGGACGGCTCCTACGAGCAGTACTTC; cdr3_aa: CASSFRDGSYEQYF
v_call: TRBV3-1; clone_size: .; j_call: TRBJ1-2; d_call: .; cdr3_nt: TGTGCCAGCAGCCCCGGCAGGGGAGAAGGCTACACCTTC; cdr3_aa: CASSPGRGEGYTF
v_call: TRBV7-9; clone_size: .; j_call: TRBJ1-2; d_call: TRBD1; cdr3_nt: TGTGCCACCCCTGCAGCAGGGGGCACTTATGGCTACACCTTC; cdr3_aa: CATPAAGGTYGYTF
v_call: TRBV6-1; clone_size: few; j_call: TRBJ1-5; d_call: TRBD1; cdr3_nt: TGTGCCAGCAGTCGGACAGGGTTGGAGCCCCAGCATTTT; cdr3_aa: CASSRTGLEPQHF
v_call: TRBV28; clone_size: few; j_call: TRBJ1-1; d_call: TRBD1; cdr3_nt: TGTGCCAGCAGTTTATCCGCCAGACAGGGATTAAACACTGAAGCTTTCTTT; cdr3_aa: CASSLSARQGLNTEAFF
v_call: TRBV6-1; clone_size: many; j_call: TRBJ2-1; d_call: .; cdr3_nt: TGTGCCAGCAGACAGAATTGGAATGAGCAGTTCTTC; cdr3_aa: CASRQNWNEQFF
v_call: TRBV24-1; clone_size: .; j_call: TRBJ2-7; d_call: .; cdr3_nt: TGTGCCACCAGTGATCAGTACTACGAGCAGTACTTC; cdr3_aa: CATSDQYYEQYF
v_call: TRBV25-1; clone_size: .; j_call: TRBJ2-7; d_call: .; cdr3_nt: TGTGCCAGCTCGGACACTTCGCAGTACTTC; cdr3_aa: CASSDTSQYF